The 19 T cell receptor beta chains listed next were all sequenced from one sample in a study of T cells in Graves' hyperthyroidism and ophthalmopathy. There were TCR beta CDR3 regions amplified from RNA transcripts. Initially, a first-round RT-PCR of the TCR CDR3 employed the HTBI primer set. Each CDR3 protein is one row after TCRdb ran MiXCR on the multiplex PCR reads. This table has approximately 98,000 distinct CDR3 sequences, roughly 37% appearing once. The sequenced sample consisted of peripheral blood or thyroid tissue (not recorded which). The receptors come from a woman between 25 and 40 years old with Graves' hyperthyroidism.

This clonotype was observed many times. This chain connects TRBV2 to TRBJ1-1, with D possibly matching TRBD1 (5 bases). Trimming pared 4 bases from V and 11 bases from J, leaving 11 bases between. The CDR3 loop spans 11 amino acids. Germline values: CDR1 SNHLY, CDR2 FYNNEI. The DNA for the CDR3 is TGTGCCAGCAGTGGGGGGGTTAAGGCTTTCTTT. It yields the protein CASSGGVKAFF.

This chain links TRBV20-1 with TRBJ2-7, with a weak D call TRBD2 (7 bases). There are 15 residues in the CDR3. V gave up 4 bases and J gave up 0 bases, with 16 bases separating them. Per the germline V gene, CDR1 is DFQATT and CDR2 is SNEGSKA (reference sequence). The CDR3 loop is CSATQEGGSSYEQYF. CDR3 nucleotide sequence: TGCAGTGCTACCCAAGAGGGGGGGAGCTCCTACGAGCAGTACTTC.

CDR3 sequence reads: CASTLSGVDSPLHF. The CDR3 nucleotides are TGTGCCAGCACCCTCAGCGGTGTTGACTCACCCCTCCACTTT. V gene TRBV7-3 combines with J gene TRBJ1-6; no definite D call. The CDR3 covers 14 residues. V lost 7 bases and J lost 10, with 17 bases in between. Per germline, CDR1 SGHTA and CDR2 FQGTGA.

This clonotype occurred many times. In nucleotides, the CDR3 is TGTGCCGGAGCGTGGCCTTACACTCGGCCCCAGCATTTT. It is translated as CAGAWPYTRPQHF. V gene TRBV30 combines with J gene TRBJ1-5; D gene uncertain. V lost 8 bases, J lost 9 bases, and 20 bases lay in between. The germline CDR1 and CDR2 sequences are GTSNPN and SVGIG (reference sequence). CDR3 length equals 13 residues.

This clonotype was seen ten or more times. The V call is TRBV6-1, the J call TRBJ1-5; unclear D gene. V was cut by 9 bases and J by 5 bases, with 20 bases left in between. Germline values: CDR1 MNHNS, CDR2 SASEGT. The CDR3 is 15 amino acids. The chain's CDR3 is CASPPGRTFDQPQHF. CDR3 DNA sequence: TGTGCCAGTCCCCCCGGACGGACCTTTGATCAGCCCCAGCATTTT.

This clonotype was seen repeatedly, ten times or more. The rearrangement joins TRBV12-3 or TRBV12-4 to TRBJ1-2; TRBD1 matches at 7 bases. The J segment lost 6 bases and the V segment lost 6 bases, leaving 7 bases of the junction unmatched. The CDR3 covers 13 residues. The CDR3 DNA follows: TGTGCCAGCAGAGTACAGGGGATCGATGGCTACACCTTC. Translated: CASRVQGIDGYTF.

This clonotype was found many times. The V gene is TRBV2, the J gene TRBJ2-3; 7 nucleotides agree with TRBD1. J lost 6 bases, V lost 7 bases, and 10 bases had no gene match. The V gene's germline CDR1 is SNHLY and CDR2 FYNNEI. The CDR3 totals 14 residues. CDR3 DNA sequence: TGTGCCAGCAATCGACAGGGCCGTTTTGATACGCAGTATTTT. It yields the protein CASNRQGRFDTQYF.

This chain links TRBV20-1 with TRBJ1-1; D is possibly TRBD1 (6 bases). The CDR3 has 14 residues. The V gene's germline CDR1 is DFQATT and CDR2 SNEGSKA (reference sequence). V was shortened by 0 bases and J by 5 bases, with 13 bases between the two germline ends. The CDR3 loop reads CSARDPGGQTEAFF. As DNA, the CDR3 is TGCAGTGCTAGAGATCCCGGGGGGCAGACTGAAGCTTTCTTT.

This clonotype has ten or more counts. The chain combines TRBV12-3 or TRBV12-4 with TRBJ2-5; the match to TRBD1 covers 9 bases. The CDR3 runs to 15 residues. V dropped 4 bases and J dropped 4; count of bases not matched to a gene: 7. For the CDR3, the DNA is TGTGCCAGCAGTTCCTGGGACAGGGTAGGAGAGACCCAGTACTTC. Its protein is CASSSWDRVGETQYF.

This clonotype came up many times. The chain combines TRBV10-3 with TRBJ2-3; D gene ambiguous. The CDR3 extends over 15 amino acids. Deletions cut 2 bases from V and 5 bases from J, with 14 bases between. CDR1 is ENHRY and CDR2 is SYGVKD in the germline V gene. The CDR3 coding sequence is TGTGCCATCAGTGAGAACGGGCCCCGCGGAGATACGCAGTATTTT. Protein product: CAISENGPRGDTQYF.

This clonotype appeared many times. The V gene is TRBV20-1, the J gene TRBJ2-2; D unresolved. The germline gives CDR1 DFQATT, CDR2 SNEGSKA (reference sequence). This CDR3 is 13 amino acids long. Between the trimmed V and J ends, which lost 5 bases and 3 bases, there was a span of 10 bases. The DNA of the CDR3 is TGCAGTGCTTCAAGACCCGACACCGGGGAGCTGTTTTTT. As protein: CSASRPDTGELFF.

At least ten counts were recorded for this clonotype. This chain uses TRBV7-8 with TRBJ1-1; D is possibly TRBD1 (5 bases). The CDR3 spans 14 residues. Trimming shortened V by 3 bases and J by 0 bases, and 8 bases separated the two germline ends. CDR1 is SGHVS, CDR2 FQNEAQ, per germline. This chain's CDR3 is CASSLTVMNTEAFF. The CDR3 DNA reads as TGTGCCAGCAGCTTGACAGTCATGAACACTGAAGCTTTCTTT.

In this sample, this clonotype turned up many times. This chain links TRBV2 with TRBJ2-3; 9 nucleotides match TRBD1. Germline CDR1 SNHLY, CDR2 FYNNEI. V lost 7 bases, J lost 3 bases, and 5 bases stayed unmatched. This CDR3 spans 14 amino acids. CDR3 residues: CASTGQGLTDTQYF. CDR3 sequence (DNA): TGTGCCAGCACCGGACAGGGGTTGACAGATACGCAGTATTTT.

J is TRBJ1-6 and V is TRBV6-5, with 8 bases aligning to TRBD1. Trimming cost V 3 bases and J 8 bases; bases outside gene matches: 6. The V gene's germline CDR1 is MNHEY and CDR2 SVGAGI. The CDR3 extends over 15 amino acids. CDR3 in DNA: TGTGCCAGCAGTTATGCCGGACAGGGAGATTCACCCCTCCACTTT. Translated: CASSYAGQGDSPLHF.

This chain links TRBV28 with TRBJ1-2; 7 bases are shared with TRBD1. There are 15 residues in the CDR3. The germline V gene has CDR1 MDHEN and CDR2 SYDVKM. Trimming took 7 bases from V and 8 from J; bases not matched to a gene: 16. CDR3 protein: CASTTQLGQMKGYTF. The CDR3 DNA follows: TGTGCCAGCACCACCCAGTTGGGACAGATGAAAGGCTACACCTTC.

The J gene is TRBJ1-1, the V gene TRBV5-1, with D perhaps TRBD1 (5 bases). Looked up from germline, CDR1 is SGHRS and CDR2 is YFSETQ. Trimming took 3 bases from V and 0 from J, leaving 9 bases between them. The CDR3 has 14 residues. The CDR3 sequence: CASSWQGMNTEAFF. CDR3 bases: TGCGCCAGCAGCTGGCAGGGCATGAACACTGAAGCTTTCTTT. Looking up the rest from reference TRBV5-1 and TRBJ1-1 gives the full variable domain: KAGVTQTPRYLIKTRGQQVTLSCSPISGHRSVSWYQQTPGQGLQFLFEYFSETQRNKGNFPGRFSGRQFSNSRSEMNVSTLELGDSALYLCASSWQGMNTEAFFGQGTRLTVV.

This sequence joins TRBV7-3 and TRBJ1-5, with TRBD1 matching 9 bases. Losses at the gene ends were 4 bases for V and 5 bases for J; bases not matched to a gene: 3. There are 14 residues in the CDR3. Germline V gives CDR1 SGHTA, CDR2 FQGTGA. CDR3 protein: CASSSGQGYQPQHF. CDR3 bases: TGTGCCAGCAGCTCGGGACAGGGATATCAGCCCCAGCATTTT.

In its sample, this clonotype was seen many times. The CDR3, as DNA: TGTGCCAGCAGCACCAGCGGGAGCACAGATACGCAGTATTTT. Translated, it gives CASSTSGSTDTQYF. V and J are TRBV5-6 and TRBJ2-3; D possibly corresponds to TRBD2 (6 bases). This CDR3 is built from 14 residues. V dropped 4 bases and J dropped 0 bases, with 9 bases sitting between them. Germline CDR1 is SGHDT and CDR2 is YYEEEE.

This chain links TRBV6-1 with TRBJ2-3; 7 nucleotides match TRBD2. The junction had 8 bases not matched to a gene; V was cut back by 5 bases and J by 0 bases. Germline CDR1 MNHNS, CDR2 SASEGT. CDR3 length: 16 residues. CDR3 sequence: CASSYGLLASTDTQYF. CDR3 nucleotide sequence: TGTGCCAGCAGTTACGGGTTACTAGCGAGCACAGATACGCAGTATTTT.